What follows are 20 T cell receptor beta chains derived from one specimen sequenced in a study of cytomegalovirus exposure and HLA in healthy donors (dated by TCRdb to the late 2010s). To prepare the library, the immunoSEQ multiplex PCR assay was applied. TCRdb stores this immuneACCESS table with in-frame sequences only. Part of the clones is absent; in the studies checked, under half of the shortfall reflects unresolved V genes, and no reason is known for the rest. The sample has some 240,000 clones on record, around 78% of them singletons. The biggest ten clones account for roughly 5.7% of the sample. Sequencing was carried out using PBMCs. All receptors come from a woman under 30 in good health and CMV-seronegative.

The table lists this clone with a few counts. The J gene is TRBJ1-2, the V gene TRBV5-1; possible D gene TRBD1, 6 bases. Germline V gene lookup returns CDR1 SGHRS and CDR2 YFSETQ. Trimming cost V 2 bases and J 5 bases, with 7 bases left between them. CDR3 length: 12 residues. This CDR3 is CASSLGQYGYTF. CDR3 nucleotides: TGCGCCAGCAGCTTAGGACAGTATGGCTACACCTTC.

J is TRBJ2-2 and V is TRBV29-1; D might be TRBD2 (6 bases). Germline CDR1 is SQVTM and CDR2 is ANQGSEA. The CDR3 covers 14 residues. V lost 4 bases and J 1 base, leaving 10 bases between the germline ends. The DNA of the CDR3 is TGCAGCGTTGGGGACTGGGGGAACACCGGGGAGCTGTTTTTT. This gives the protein CSVGDWGNTGELFF.

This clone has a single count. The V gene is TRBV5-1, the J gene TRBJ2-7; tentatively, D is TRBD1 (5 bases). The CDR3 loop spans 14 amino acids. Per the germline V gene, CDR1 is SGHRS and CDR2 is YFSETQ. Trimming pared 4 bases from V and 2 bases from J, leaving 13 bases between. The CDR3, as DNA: TGCGCCAGCAGCCCTAGGGGCGGACCCTACGAGCAGTACTTC. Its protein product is CASSPRGGPYEQYF.

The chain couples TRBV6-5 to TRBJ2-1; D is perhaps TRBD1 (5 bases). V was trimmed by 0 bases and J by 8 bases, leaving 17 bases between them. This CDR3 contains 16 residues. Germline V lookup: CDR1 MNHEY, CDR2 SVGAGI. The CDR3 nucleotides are TGTGCCAGCAGTTACTCGCCCAGGGCAGGGATGCATGAGCAGTTCTTC. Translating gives CASSYSPRAGMHEQFF.

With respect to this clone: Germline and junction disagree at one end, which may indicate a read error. For the CDR3, the DNA is TGTGCTAGCAGCTTAGGGCAGGGTGGGCAAGAGACCCAGTACTTC. It yields the protein CASSLGQGGQETQYF. The rearrangement links TRBV7-7 to TRBJ2-5; TRBD1 is a possible D gene (5 bases). CDR1 is SSHAT, CDR2 FNYEAQ, per germline (reference sequence). The CDR3 is made up of 15 amino acids.

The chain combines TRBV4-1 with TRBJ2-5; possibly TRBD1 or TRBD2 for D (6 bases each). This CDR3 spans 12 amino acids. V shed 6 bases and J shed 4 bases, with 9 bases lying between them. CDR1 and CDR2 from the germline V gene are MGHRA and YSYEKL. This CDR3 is CASRGGGETQYF. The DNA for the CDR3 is TGCGCCAGCAGGGGGGGCGGAGAGACCCAGTACTTC.

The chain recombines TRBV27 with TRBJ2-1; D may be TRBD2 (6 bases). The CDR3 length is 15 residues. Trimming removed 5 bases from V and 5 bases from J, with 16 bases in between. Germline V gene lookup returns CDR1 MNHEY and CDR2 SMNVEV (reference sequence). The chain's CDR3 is CASSVFSGLNNEQFF. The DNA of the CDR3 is TGTGCCAGCAGTGTATTTAGCGGTTTAAACAATGAGCAGTTCTTC.

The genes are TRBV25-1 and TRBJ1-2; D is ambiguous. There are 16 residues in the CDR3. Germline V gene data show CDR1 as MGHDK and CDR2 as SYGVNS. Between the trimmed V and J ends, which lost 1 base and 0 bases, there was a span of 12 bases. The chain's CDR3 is CASSESGRLANYGYTF. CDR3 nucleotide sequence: TGTGCCAGCAGTGAATCCGGGCGGTTAGCTAACTATGGCTACACCTTC.

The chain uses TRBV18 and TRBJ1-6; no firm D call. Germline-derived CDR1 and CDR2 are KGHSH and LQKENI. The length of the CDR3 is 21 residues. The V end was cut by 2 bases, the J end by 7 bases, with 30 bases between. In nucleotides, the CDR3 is TGTGCCAGCTCACCAATAGCGTCCTGGGCAGCCCCTAACCTGGGGAATTCACCCCTCCACTTT. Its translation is CASSPIASWAAPNLGNSPLHF.

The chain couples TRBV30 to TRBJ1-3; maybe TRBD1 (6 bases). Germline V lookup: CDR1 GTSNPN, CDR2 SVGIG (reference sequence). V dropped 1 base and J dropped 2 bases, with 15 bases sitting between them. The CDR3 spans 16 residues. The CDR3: CAWSGLTGGTGNTIYF. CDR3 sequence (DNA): TGTGCCTGGAGTGGTTTGACGGGGGGCACTGGAAACACCATATATTTT.

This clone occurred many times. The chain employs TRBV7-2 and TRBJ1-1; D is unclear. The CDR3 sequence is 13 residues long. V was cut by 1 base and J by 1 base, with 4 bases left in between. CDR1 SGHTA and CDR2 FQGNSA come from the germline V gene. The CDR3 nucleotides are TGTGCCAGCAGCTTAGGGGCGAACACTGAAGCTTTCTTT. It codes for CASSLGANTEAFF.

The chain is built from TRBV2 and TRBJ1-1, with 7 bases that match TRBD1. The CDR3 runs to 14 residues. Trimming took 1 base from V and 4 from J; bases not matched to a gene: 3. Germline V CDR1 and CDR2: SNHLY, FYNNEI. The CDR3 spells CASSEGQGGTEAFF. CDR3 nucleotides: TGTGCCAGCAGTGAAGGGCAGGGGGGCACTGAAGCTTTCTTT.

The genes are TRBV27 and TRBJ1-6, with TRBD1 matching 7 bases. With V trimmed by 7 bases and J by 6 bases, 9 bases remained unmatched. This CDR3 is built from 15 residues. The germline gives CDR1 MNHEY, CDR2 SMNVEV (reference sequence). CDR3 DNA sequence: TGTGCCAGCACCATAACGGGACAGATTAATTCACCCCTCCACTTT. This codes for CASTITGQINSPLHF.

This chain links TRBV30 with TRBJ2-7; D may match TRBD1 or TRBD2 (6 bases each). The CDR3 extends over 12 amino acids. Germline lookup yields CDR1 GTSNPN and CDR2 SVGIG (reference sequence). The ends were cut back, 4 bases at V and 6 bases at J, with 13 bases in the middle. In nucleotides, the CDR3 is TGTGCCTGGACTCCGGGGGCGTCCGAGCAGTACTTC. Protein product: CAWTPGASEQYF.

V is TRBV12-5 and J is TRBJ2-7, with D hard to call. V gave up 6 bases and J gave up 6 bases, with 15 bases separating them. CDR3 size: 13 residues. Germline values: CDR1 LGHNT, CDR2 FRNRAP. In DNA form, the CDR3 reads TGTGCTAGTGGCCGATCTGTCTTTCCCGAGCAGTACTTC. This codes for CASGRSVFPEQYF.

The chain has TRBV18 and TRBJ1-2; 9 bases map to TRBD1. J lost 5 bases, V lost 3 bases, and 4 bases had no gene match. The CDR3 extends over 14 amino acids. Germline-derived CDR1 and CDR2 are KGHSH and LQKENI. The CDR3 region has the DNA TGTGCCAGCTCACCCCTGACAGGGGGGTATGGCTACACCTTC. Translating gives CASSPLTGGYGYTF.

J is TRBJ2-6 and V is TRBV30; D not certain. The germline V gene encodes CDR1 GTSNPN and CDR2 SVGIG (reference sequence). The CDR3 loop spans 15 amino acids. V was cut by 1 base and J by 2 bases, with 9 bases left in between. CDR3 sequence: CAWSADRAGANVLTF. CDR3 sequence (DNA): TGTGCCTGGAGTGCCGATAGGGCTGGGGCCAACGTCCTGACTTTC.

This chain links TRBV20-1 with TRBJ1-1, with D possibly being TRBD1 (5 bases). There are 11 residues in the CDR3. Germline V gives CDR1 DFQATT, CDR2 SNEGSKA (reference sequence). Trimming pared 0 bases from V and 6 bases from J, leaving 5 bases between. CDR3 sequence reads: CSARETAEAFF. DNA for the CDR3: TGCAGTGCTAGAGAGACAGCTGAAGCTTTCTTT.

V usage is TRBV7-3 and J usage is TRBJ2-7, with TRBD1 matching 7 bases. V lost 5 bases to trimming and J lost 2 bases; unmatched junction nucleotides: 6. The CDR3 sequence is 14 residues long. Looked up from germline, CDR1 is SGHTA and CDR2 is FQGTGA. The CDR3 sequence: CASSPTGDPYEQYF. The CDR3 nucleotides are TGTGCCAGCAGCCCAACAGGGGATCCCTACGAGCAGTACTTC.

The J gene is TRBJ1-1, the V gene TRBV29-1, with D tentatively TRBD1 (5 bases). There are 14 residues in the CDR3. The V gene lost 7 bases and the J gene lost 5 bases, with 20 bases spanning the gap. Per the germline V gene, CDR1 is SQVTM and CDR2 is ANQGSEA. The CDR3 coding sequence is TGCAGCGCCAGAGGAGGGGAGCGGGGGACTGAAGCTTTCTTT. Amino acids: CSARGGERGTEAFF.